These T cell receptor beta chains were read from a single sample in a study of OX40 agonist ivuxolimab in advanced cancers. Sequencing used immunoSEQ multiplex PCR; TCRdb keeps in-frame clones, though not all of them. The sample contains tens of thousands of clones, around 87% of which appear only once. The starting material was CD4+ or CD8+ T cells sorted from blood, obtained in a trial of the OX40 agonist ivuxolimab. The receptors were gathered from an adult with an advanced solid tumor such as melanoma, head and neck, liver or kidney cancer. Both conserved end residues are part of each CDR3. A D gene is named only where the DNA matches it firmly. Clone size appears in some rows only: once, few, many, or a class for an expanded clone.

j_gene	len	abundance	v_gene	d_gene	CDR3aa	CDR3nt
TRBJ1-4	14	NA	TRBV28	NA	CASSWQPTNEKLFF	TGTGCCAGCAGTTGGCAACCAACTAATGAAAAACTGTTTTTT
TRBJ1-1	15	NA	TRBV28	TRBD1	CASSLAGQGTTEAFF	TGTGCCAGCAGTTTAGCGGGACAGGGAACCACTGAAGCTTTCTTT
TRBJ1-5	17	NA	TRBV19	TRBD1	CASSIDPVAGGGQPQHF	TGTGCCAGTAGTATAGATCCCGTGGCAGGGGGCGGTCAGCCCCAGCATTTT
TRBJ1-3	12	NA	TRBV6-1	NA	CASSEVVDTIYF	TGTGCCAGCAGTGAAGTGGTGGACACCATATATTTT
TRBJ2-5	17	NA	TRBV4-2	TRBD2	CASSQDGTSGLQETQYF	TGTGCCAGCAGCCAAGATGGGACTAGCGGCCTACAAGAGACCCAGTACTTC
TRBJ1-6	13	NA	TRBV6-6	NA	CATHGVKNSPLHF	TGTGCCACCCACGGGGTTAAGAATTCACCCCTCCACTTT
TRBJ1-4	15	once	TRBV4-1	NA	CASSQAGTSDEKLFF	TGCGCCAGCAGCCAAGCCGGGACATCGGATGAAAAACTGTTTTTT
TRBJ2-1	15	NA	TRBV5-8	NA	CASSSTGVGHNEQFF	TGTGCCAGCAGTTCTACAGGAGTGGGGCACAATGAGCAGTTCTTC
TRBJ1-1	13	NA	TRBV30	NA	CAWSIGVRTEAFF	TGTGCCTGGAGTATAGGGGTTAGGACTGAAGCTTTCTTT
TRBJ2-2	17	NA	TRBV21-1	NA	CASSKTGGSANTGELFF	TGTGCCAGCAGCAAGACAGGGGGCTCAGCGAACACCGGGGAGCTGTTTTTT
TRBJ2-6	15	NA	TRBV4-3	TRBD1	CASSQGDRVANVLTF	TGCGCCAGCAGCCAAGGGGACAGGGTAGCCAACGTCCTGACTTTC